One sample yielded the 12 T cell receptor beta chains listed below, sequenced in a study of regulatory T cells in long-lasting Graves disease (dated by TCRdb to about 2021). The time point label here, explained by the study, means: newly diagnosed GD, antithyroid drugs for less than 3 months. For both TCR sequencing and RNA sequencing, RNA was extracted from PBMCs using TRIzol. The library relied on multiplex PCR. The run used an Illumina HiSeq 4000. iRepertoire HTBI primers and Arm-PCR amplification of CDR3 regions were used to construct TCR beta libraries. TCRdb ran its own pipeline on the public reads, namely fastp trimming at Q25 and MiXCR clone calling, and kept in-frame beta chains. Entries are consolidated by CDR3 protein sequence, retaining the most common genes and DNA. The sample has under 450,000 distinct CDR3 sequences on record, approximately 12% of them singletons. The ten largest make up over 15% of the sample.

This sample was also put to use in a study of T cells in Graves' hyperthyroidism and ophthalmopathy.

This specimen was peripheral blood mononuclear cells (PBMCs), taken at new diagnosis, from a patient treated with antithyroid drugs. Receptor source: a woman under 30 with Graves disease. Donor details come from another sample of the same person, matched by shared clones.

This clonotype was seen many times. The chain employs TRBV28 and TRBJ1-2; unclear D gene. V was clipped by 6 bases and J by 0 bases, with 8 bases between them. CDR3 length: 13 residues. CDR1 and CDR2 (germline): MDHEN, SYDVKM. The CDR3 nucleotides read TGTGCCAGCAGCCTTACAGCTAACTATGGCTACACCTTC. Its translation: CASSLTANYGYTF.

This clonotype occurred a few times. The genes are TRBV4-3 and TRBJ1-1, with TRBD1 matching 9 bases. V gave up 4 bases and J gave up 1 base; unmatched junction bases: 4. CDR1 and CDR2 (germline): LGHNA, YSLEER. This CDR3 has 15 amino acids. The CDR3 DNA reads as TGCGCCAGCAGCCGCACAGGGGGCAGGAACACTGAAGCTTTCTTT. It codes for CASSRTGGRNTEAFF.

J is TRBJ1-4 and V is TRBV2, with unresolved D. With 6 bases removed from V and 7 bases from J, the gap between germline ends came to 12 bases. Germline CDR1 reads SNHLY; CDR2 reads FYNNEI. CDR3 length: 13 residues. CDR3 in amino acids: CASRQSVSEKLFF. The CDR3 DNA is TGTGCCAGCAGACAGTCCGTTAGTGAAAAACTGTTTTTT.

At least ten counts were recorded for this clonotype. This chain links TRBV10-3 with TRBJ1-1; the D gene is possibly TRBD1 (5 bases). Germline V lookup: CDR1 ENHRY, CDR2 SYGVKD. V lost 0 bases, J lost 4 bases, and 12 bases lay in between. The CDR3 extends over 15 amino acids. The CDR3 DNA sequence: TGTGCCATCAGTGAGTCGATAGCTGGGGGCACTGAAGCTTTCTTT. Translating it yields CAISESIAGGTEAFF.

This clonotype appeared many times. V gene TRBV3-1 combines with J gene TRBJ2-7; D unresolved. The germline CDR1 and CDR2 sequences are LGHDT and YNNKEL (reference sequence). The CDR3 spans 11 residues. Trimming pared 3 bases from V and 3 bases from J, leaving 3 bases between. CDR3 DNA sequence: TGTGCCAGCAGCCACGACTACGAGCAGTACTTC. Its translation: CASSHDYEQYF.

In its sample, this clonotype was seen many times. This chain's CDR3 is CSARPRGRNTEAFF. In DNA, the CDR3 is TGCAGTGCTAGACCCAGGGGGAGGAACACTGAAGCTTTCTTT. The chain has TRBV20-1 and TRBJ1-1, with 7 nucleotides matching TRBD1. The CDR3 length is 14 residues. V shed 2 bases and J 1 base; nucleotides not matched to a gene: 4. Germline CDR1 and CDR2: DFQATT and SNEGSKA (reference sequence).

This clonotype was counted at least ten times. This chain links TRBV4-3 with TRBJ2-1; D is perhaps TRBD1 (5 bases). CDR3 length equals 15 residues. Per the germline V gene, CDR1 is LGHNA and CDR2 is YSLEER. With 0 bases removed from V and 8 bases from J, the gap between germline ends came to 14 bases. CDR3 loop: CASSQDLPGKDEQFF. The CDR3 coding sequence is TGCGCCAGCAGCCAAGATCTCCCAGGGAAAGATGAGCAGTTCTTC.

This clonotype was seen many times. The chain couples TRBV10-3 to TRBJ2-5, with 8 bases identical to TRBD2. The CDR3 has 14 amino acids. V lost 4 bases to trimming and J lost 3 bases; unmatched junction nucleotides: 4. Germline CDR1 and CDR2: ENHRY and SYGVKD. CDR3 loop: CAISGGRGEETQYF. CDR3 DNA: TGTGCCATCAGTGGCGGGCGGGGGGAAGAGACCCAGTACTTC.

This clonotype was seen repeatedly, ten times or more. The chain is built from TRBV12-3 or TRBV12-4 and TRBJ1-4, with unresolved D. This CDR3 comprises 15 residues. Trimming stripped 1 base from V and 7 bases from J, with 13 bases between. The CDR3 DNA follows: TGTGCCAGCAGTTTAGGGATCCCGTTGGGTGAAAAACTGTTTTTT. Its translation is CASSLGIPLGEKLFF.

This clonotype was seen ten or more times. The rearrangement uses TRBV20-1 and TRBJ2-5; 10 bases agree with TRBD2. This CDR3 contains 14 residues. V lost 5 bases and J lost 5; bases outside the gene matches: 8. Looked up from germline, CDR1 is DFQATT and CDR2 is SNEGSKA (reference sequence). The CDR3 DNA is TGCAGTGCTTCAGCGGGGGGGCTATTCGAGACCCAGTACTTC. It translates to CSASAGGLFETQYF.

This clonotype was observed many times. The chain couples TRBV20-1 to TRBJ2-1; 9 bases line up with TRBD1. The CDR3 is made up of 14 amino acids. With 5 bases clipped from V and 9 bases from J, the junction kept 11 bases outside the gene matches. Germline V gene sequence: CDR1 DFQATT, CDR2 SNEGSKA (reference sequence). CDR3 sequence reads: CSADPTGGAGEQFF. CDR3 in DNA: TGCAGTGCTGATCCTACAGGGGGCGCAGGTGAGCAGTTCTTC.

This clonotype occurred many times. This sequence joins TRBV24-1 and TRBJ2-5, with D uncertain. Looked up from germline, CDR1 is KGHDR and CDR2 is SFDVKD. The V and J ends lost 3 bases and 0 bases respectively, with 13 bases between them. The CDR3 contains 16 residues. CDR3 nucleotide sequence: TGTGCCACCAGTGATATGAGAGGTGGAGACCAAGAGACCCAGTACTTC. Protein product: CATSDMRGGDQETQYF.